This TCR beta chain was obtained from a study of T cell repertoires in cytomegalovirus infection. Across the whole study: Public TCR beta signatures were indicative of both CMV infection and a matching HLA type.

TCRdb reprocessed the reads with MiXCR, giving one entry per CDR3 protein. There are around 530,000 distinct CDR3 sequences in the sample; 26% occur only once, and approximately 13% lies in the top ten. Trimming left V 5 bases short and J 3 bases short, with 14 bases between. The germline CDR1 and CDR2 sequences are SGHAT and FQNNGV. This CDR3 comprises 14 residues. The chain combines TRBV11-2 with TRBJ2-7, with TRBD2 as a possible D gene (5 bases). The sequencing sample was made of PBMCs. The origin of this receptor is a human donor in good health (CMV status not recorded). Some clones in this sample may be carry-over from other donors' samples. The CDR3 sequence is CASSPDPRVYEQYV. CDR3 in DNA: TGTGCCAGCAGCCCGGACCCGAGGGTCTACGAGCAGTACGTC.